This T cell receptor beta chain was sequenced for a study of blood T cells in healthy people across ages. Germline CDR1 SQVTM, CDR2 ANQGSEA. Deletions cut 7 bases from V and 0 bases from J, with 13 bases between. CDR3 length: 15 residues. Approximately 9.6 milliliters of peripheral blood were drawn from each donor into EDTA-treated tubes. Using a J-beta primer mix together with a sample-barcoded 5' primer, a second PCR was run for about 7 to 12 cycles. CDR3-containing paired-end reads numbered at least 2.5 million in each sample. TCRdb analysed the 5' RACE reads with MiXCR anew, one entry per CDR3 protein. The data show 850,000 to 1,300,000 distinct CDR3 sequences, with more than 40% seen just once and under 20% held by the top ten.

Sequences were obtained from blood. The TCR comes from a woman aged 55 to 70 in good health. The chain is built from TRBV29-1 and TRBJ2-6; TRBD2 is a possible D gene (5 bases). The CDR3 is CSGQAERSGANVLTF. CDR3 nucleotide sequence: TGCAGCGGCCAAGCGGAGCGCTCTGGGGCCAACGTCCTGACTTTC.